The 2 T cell receptor beta chains listed next were all sequenced from one sample in a study of PD-L1 blockade in urothelial cancer. TCRdb keeps only in-frame clones here, not all; method: immunoSEQ multiplex PCR. Among 45,000 to 65,000 clones listed, over 70% were seen once. This sample comprised PBMCs, obtained around atezolizumab (anti-PD-L1) treatment. These receptors all stem from a man in his forties or fifties with urothelial cancer.

This clone was recorded once. The J gene is TRBJ2-5, the V gene TRBV18; D not resolved. Trimming removed 2 bases from V and 3 bases from J, with 4 bases in between. This CDR3 has 12 amino acids. Germline CDR1 reads KGHSH; CDR2 reads LQKENI. CDR3 region: CASSPIEETQYF. The CDR3, as DNA: TGTGCCAGCTCACCAATCGAAGAGACCCAGTACTTC.

The J gene is TRBJ2-6, the V gene TRBV15; D not certain. Trimming shortened V by 1 base and J by 0 bases, and 13 bases separated the two germline ends. Looked up from germline, CDR1 is LNHNV and CDR2 is YYDKDF (reference sequence). The CDR3 spans 18 residues. Written as DNA, the CDR3 is TGTGCCACCAGCAGAGTAGTGGGCAAAAGCTCTGGGGCCAACGTCCTGACTTTC. This translates into CATSRVVGKSSGANVLTF.